This T cell receptor (beta chain) was recovered during a study of blood T cells in healthy people across ages. Study information: Every two T cells gave about one barcoded beta molecule via template switching. General study points: Whereas aged donors had fewer naive CD4+ cells, long-lived donors had more of them and higher diversity.

The use of a sample-barcoded 5' primer and a J-beta primer mix characterized a second PCR of about 7 to 12 cycles. TCRdb re-called the 5' RACE reads with MiXCR, one entry per CDR3 protein. Of hundreds of thousands of distinct CDR3 sequences listed, roughly 58% are singletons. Germline-derived CDR1 and CDR2 are SGDLS and YYNGEE. Trimming shortened V by 0 bases and J by 7 bases, and 11 bases separated the two germline ends. The CDR3 totals 15 residues. They isolated at least 6 million PBMCs from each sample. Per sample, no less than 6 micrograms of total RNA were extracted. A few counts support this clonotype. Its antigen is as yet unknown.

Sequenced sample: blood. The rearrangement links TRBV9 to TRBJ1-6, with a weak D call TRBD1 (6 bases). The receptor comes from a man in his 60s in good health. The CDR3 coding sequence is TGTGCCAGCAGCGTAGATAGGGGGGGGAATTCACCCCTCCACTTT. The encoded protein is CASSVDRGGNSPLHF.